Listed below are T cell receptor beta chains from one sample, sequenced in a study of patients and donors after allogeneic stem cell transplantation. MiXCR was run by TCRdb on the RT-PCR reads, yielding one entry per CDR3 protein. The sample lists 150,000 to 200,000 distinct CDR3 sequences, nearly 25% seen once, with about 24% in the top ten. The sequenced sample was blood, either unsorted or a sorted T cell fraction (not recorded which). Every receptor here comes from a human donor who was either an allogeneic HSCT recipient or a stem cell or donor lymphocyte infusion donor (not recorded which). It is not recorded whose cells these are; they may come from a transplant donor. Both conserved end residues are part of each CDR3. D genes are given only for firm matches. Clone size is shown for a subset of rows, as once, few, many or a class of expanded clone.

d_gene: NA
abundance: NA
v_gene: TRBV5-5
j_gene: TRBJ2-7
CDR3aa: CASSLEPRSLYEQYF
CDR3nt: TGTGCCAGCAGCTTGGAACCCAGGAGCCTCTACGAGCAGTACTTC

d_gene: NA
abundance: few
v_gene: TRBV24-1
j_gene: TRBJ2-7
CDR3aa: CATSDRSEQYF
CDR3nt: TGTGCCACCAGTGATCGGAGTGAGCAGTACTTC

d_gene: NA
abundance: NA
v_gene: TRBV7-9
j_gene: TRBJ2-5
CDR3aa: CASSLARDDFQETQYF
CDR3nt: TGTGCCAGCAGCTTGGCTCGGGACGACTTCCAAGAGACCCAGTACTTC

d_gene: NA
abundance: NA
v_gene: TRBV10-3
j_gene: TRBJ2-5
CDR3aa: CAISESEETQYF
CDR3nt: TGTGCCATCAGTGAGTCTGAGGAGACCCAGTACTTC

d_gene: TRBD1
abundance: NA
v_gene: TRBV4-1
j_gene: TRBJ2-2
CDR3aa: CASRRDRGIMGTGELFF
CDR3nt: TGCGCCAGCAGGAGGGACAGGGGAATAATGGGGACCGGGGAGCTGTTTTTT

d_gene: NA
abundance: NA
v_gene: TRBV7-2
j_gene: TRBJ2-1
CDR3aa: CASTDLGFEQFF
CDR3nt: TGTGCCAGCACCGACCTTGGTTTTGAGCAGTTCTTC

d_gene: NA
abundance: few
v_gene: TRBV5-1
j_gene: TRBJ2-3
CDR3aa: CASSLQYTDTQYF
CDR3nt: TGCGCCAGCAGCTTGCAATACACAGATACGCAGTATTTT

d_gene: NA
abundance: few
v_gene: TRBV9
j_gene: TRBJ2-6
CDR3aa: CASSVASDSRSFSSGANVLTF
CDR3nt: TGTGCCAGCAGCGTAGCTTCTGACAGCCGATCCTTTTCCTCTGGGGCCAACGTCCTGACTTTC

d_gene: NA
abundance: NA
v_gene: TRBV29-1
j_gene: TRBJ1-5
CDR3aa: CSVSTPNQPQHF
CDR3nt: TGCAGCGTTTCGACACCTAATCAGCCCCAGCATTTT

d_gene: NA
abundance: few
v_gene: TRBV5-6
j_gene: TRBJ2-1
CDR3aa: CASSLDGGMNEQFF
CDR3nt: TGTGCCAGCAGCTTGGACGGGGGTATGAATGAGCAGTTCTTC

d_gene: NA
abundance: NA
v_gene: TRBV27
j_gene: TRBJ2-5
CDR3aa: CASSSLGGARGPLQETQYF
CDR3nt: TGTGCCAGCAGTTCCCTAGGAGGGGCCCGGGGACCACTTCAAGAGACCCAGTACTTC

d_gene: NA
abundance: NA
v_gene: TRBV29-1
j_gene: TRBJ2-5
CDR3aa: CSVESGVETQYF
CDR3nt: TGCAGCGTTGAATCCGGCGTGGAGACCCAGTACTTC

d_gene: TRBD1
abundance: once
v_gene: TRBV28
j_gene: TRBJ1-6
CDR3aa: CAMGQQNSPLHF
CDR3nt: TGTGCCATGGGACAGCAAAATTCACCCCTCCACTTT

d_gene: NA
abundance: few
v_gene: TRBV9
j_gene: TRBJ2-5
CDR3aa: CASSVATGRQETQYF
CDR3nt: TGTGCCAGCAGCGTAGCTACAGGCCGTCAAGAGACCCAGTACTTC

d_gene: TRBD2
abundance: few
v_gene: TRBV3-1
j_gene: TRBJ2-5
CDR3aa: CASSLTGGEETQYF
CDR3nt: TGTGCCAGCAGCCTAACCGGGGGGGAAGAGACCCAGTACTTC

d_gene: TRBD2
abundance: many
v_gene: TRBV20-1
j_gene: TRBJ2-1
CDR3aa: CSARTPSGNYNEQFF
CDR3nt: TGCAGTGCTAGGACCCCTAGCGGGAACTACAATGAGCAGTTCTTC

d_gene: NA
abundance: NA
v_gene: TRBV5-1
j_gene: TRBJ1-1
CDR3aa: CASSLWLNTEAFF
CDR3nt: TGCGCCAGCAGCCTCTGGTTGAACACTGAAGCTTTCTTT

d_gene: NA
abundance: NA
v_gene: TRBV10-3
j_gene: TRBJ1-3
CDR3aa: CAIGKENGNTIYF
CDR3nt: TGTGCCATCGGGAAGGAAAACGGAAACACCATATATTTT

d_gene: NA
abundance: NA
v_gene: TRBV20-1
j_gene: TRBJ1-1
CDR3aa: CSARVVGKRNTEAFF
CDR3nt: TGCAGTGCTAGAGTGGTCGGGAAAAGGAACACTGAAGCTTTCTTT

d_gene: NA
abundance: many
v_gene: TRBV5-1
j_gene: TRBJ2-3
CDR3aa: CASSLVALLGTSTDTQYF
CDR3nt: TGCGCCAGCAGCTTGGTCGCCCTGCTCGGTACCAGCACAGATACGCAGTATTTT

d_gene: NA
abundance: NA
v_gene: TRBV5-6
j_gene: TRBJ2-3
CDR3aa: CASSLVRAVPDTQYF
CDR3nt: TGTGCCAGCAGCTTGGTCAGGGCAGTCCCAGATACGCAGTATTTT

d_gene: NA
abundance: NA
v_gene: TRBV4-2
j_gene: TRBJ2-1
CDR3aa: CASSDTADQGSEQFF
CDR3nt: TGTGCCAGCAGCGATACCGCCGACCAGGGAAGTGAGCAGTTCTTC

d_gene: TRBD1
abundance: NA
v_gene: TRBV30
j_gene: TRBJ1-2
CDR3aa: CAWSTGGGKGYTF
CDR3nt: TGTGCCTGGAGTACAGGGGGCGGGAAGGGCTACACCTTC

d_gene: NA
abundance: few
v_gene: TRBV20-1
j_gene: TRBJ2-3
CDR3aa: CSASHGWGSTDTQYF
CDR3nt: TGCAGTGCCAGTCATGGGTGGGGGAGCACAGATACGCAGTATTTT

d_gene: NA
abundance: few
v_gene: TRBV5-5
j_gene: TRBJ2-4
CDR3aa: CASSIRLGGGIQYF
CDR3nt: TGTGCCAGCAGCATCAGGTTGGGCGGAGGCATTCAGTACTTC

d_gene: NA
abundance: few
v_gene: TRBV29-1
j_gene: TRBJ2-1
CDR3aa: CSVPGEGSYNEQFF
CDR3nt: TGCAGCGTTCCGGGAGAGGGATCCTACAATGAGCAGTTCTTC

d_gene: NA
abundance: few
v_gene: TRBV7-2
j_gene: TRBJ2-5
CDR3aa: CASSLLVGLQETQYF
CDR3nt: TGTGCCAGCAGCTTACTTGTAGGGCTACAAGAGACCCAGTACTTC

d_gene: TRBD1
abundance: NA
v_gene: TRBV5-1
j_gene: TRBJ2-1
CDR3aa: CASSFTGGNEQFF
CDR3nt: TGCGCCAGCAGCTTCACAGGGGGCAATGAGCAGTTCTTC

d_gene: NA
abundance: NA
v_gene: TRBV4-2
j_gene: TRBJ1-2
CDR3aa: CASSQPVPPAHYGYTF
CDR3nt: TGTGCCAGCAGCCAACCCGTCCCGCCGGCGCACTATGGCTACACCTTC

d_gene: TRBD1
abundance: few
v_gene: TRBV20-1
j_gene: TRBJ2-1
CDR3aa: CSTRWTGHNEQFF
CDR3nt: TGCAGTACGAGGTGGACAGGGCACAATGAGCAGTTCTTC

d_gene: TRBD1
abundance: few
v_gene: TRBV12-3/TRBV12-4
j_gene: TRBJ2-2
CDR3aa: CASSFTGGRWTGELFF
CDR3nt: TGTGCCAGCAGTTTCACAGGGGGCCGTTGGACCGGGGAGCTGTTTTTT

d_gene: TRBD2
abundance: few
v_gene: TRBV2
j_gene: TRBJ2-1
CDR3aa: CASIHPGLAGYEQFF
CDR3nt: TGTGCCAGCATCCACCCGGGACTAGCGGGATATGAGCAGTTCTTC